This passage covers 11 T cell receptor beta chains from one sample sequenced in a study of T cell repertoires in cytomegalovirus infection. A single record per CDR3 protein comes from TCRdb applying MiXCR to the reads. Here the sample spans roughly 150,000 distinct CDR3 sequences, around 24% being singletons. The sample consisted of PBMCs. Receptor source: a human donor in good health (CMV status not recorded). Some clones in this sample may be carry-over from other donors' samples.

The chain recombines TRBV12-3 or TRBV12-4 with TRBJ1-5, with D unresolved. The germline V and J ends were trimmed by 6 bases and 6 bases, with 12 bases remaining between them. CDR3 length: 13 residues. Here the CDR3 reads CASSPGGVQPQHF. The CDR3 region has the DNA TGTGCCAGCAGCCCGGGTGGGGTTCAGCCCCAGCATTTT.

This clonotype was counted only a few times. The V and J genes are TRBV4-1 and TRBJ1-2, with D unresolved. CDR3 length equals 13 residues. Trimming removed 0 bases at V and 4 bases at J, with 6 bases between. Looked up from germline, CDR1 is MGHRA and CDR2 is YSYEKL. CDR3 loop: CASSQETRYGYTF. The CDR3, as DNA: TGCGCCAGCAGCCAAGAAACACGCTATGGCTACACCTTC.

This clonotype was detected only a few times. This chain joins TRBV19 and TRBJ1-5; the D is unclear. The germline CDR1 and CDR2 sequences are LNHDA and SQIVND (reference sequence). Trimming took off 11 bases at V and 5 bases at J, with 7 bases between the two ends. The CDR3 covers 10 residues. CDR3 nucleotides: TGTGCCTCGGGAGATCAGCCCCAGCATTTT. Translating it yields CASGDQPQHF.

This clonotype was detected many times. This sequence joins TRBV25-1 and TRBJ2-1, with D possibly matching TRBD1 (6 bases). V shed 4 bases and J shed 7 bases, with 11 bases lying between them. The CDR3 is 13 residues long. CDR1 is MGHDK, CDR2 SYGVNS, per germline. CDR3 amino acids: CASSALRGNEQFF. The DNA for the CDR3 is TGTGCCAGCAGTGCCCTCAGGGGAAATGAGCAGTTCTTC.

The chain combines TRBV12-3 or TRBV12-4 with TRBJ1-1; a weak D match, TRBD1 (5 bases). CDR3 length: 16 residues. V dropped 5 bases and J dropped 0 bases, with 16 bases sitting between them. Written as DNA, the CDR3 is TGTGCCAGCAGTCGCGGGGGAGAGGGGTTGAACACTGAAGCTTTCTTT. Residues: CASSRGGEGLNTEAFF.

This chain links TRBV28 with TRBJ1-4; 10 nucleotides align to TRBD1. The ends lost 2 bases at V and 6 bases at J; junction bases unmatched: 9. The germline gives CDR1 MDHEN, CDR2 SYDVKM. This CDR3 region has 17 residues. The CDR3 DNA sequence: TGTGCCAGCAGTTTAACCCTGTCGACAGGGGGCCATGAAAAACTGTTTTTT. Translating it yields CASSLTLSTGGHEKLFF.

This clonotype has at least ten counts. The J gene is TRBJ1-1, the V gene TRBV12-3 or TRBV12-4, with D uncertain. V was pared by 5 bases and J by 3 bases, with 7 bases between. The CDR3 is 12 residues long. CDR3 sequence: CASSPQDTEAFF. Written as DNA, the CDR3 is TGTGCCAGCAGTCCCCAGGACACTGAAGCTTTCTTT.

The CDR3 sequence is CSAPGTVDQPQHF. In nucleotides, the CDR3 is TGCAGTGCTCCCGGGACGGTGGATCAGCCCCAGCATTTT. The V call is TRBV20-1, the J call TRBJ1-5; perhaps TRBD1 as D (5 bases). Trimming shortened V by 5 bases and J by 5 bases, and 13 bases separated the two germline ends. CDR1 and CDR2 (germline): DFQATT, SNEGSKA (reference sequence). The CDR3 contains 13 residues.

This clonotype showed up many times. The V gene is TRBV12-3 or TRBV12-4, the J gene TRBJ2-1, with a possible D match to TRBD2 (5 bases). The CDR3 is 16 amino acids. V lost 6 bases and J lost 0, with 15 bases in between. The CDR3: CASRPGIFGSYNEQFF. For the CDR3, the DNA is TGTGCCAGCAGGCCCGGGATTTTTGGCTCCTACAATGAGCAGTTCTTC.

This sequence joins TRBV14 and TRBJ2-1, with 7 bases aligning to TRBD2. The CDR3 contains 15 residues. Germline V gene sequence: CDR1 SGHDN, CDR2 FVKESK. The J segment lost 4 bases and the V segment lost 2 bases, leaving 5 bases of the junction unmatched. CDR3 loop: CASSQTRGRYNEQFF. The CDR3 coding sequence is TGTGCCAGCAGCCAAACGCGGGGGAGGTACAATGAGCAGTTCTTC. The variable domain in full, with the rest retrieved from reference TRBV14 and TRBJ2-1, is EAGVTQFPSHSVIEKGQTVTLRCDPISGHDNLYWYRRVMGKEIKFLLHFVKESKQDESGMPNNRFLAERTGGTYSTLKVQPAELEDSGVYFCASSQTRGRYNEQFFGPGTRLTVL.

The chain links TRBV14 to TRBJ2-7, with D maybe TRBD2 (7 bases). The CDR3 is made up of 16 amino acids. V shed 1 base and J shed 3 bases, with 16 bases lying between them. The germline CDR1 and CDR2 sequences are SGHDN and FVKESK. The CDR3 sequence is CASSQGWGGAGYEQYF. CDR3 coding DNA: TGTGCCAGCAGCCAAGGCTGGGGGGGCGCCGGCTACGAGCAGTACTTC. Looking up the rest from reference TRBV14 and TRBJ2-7 gives the full variable domain: EAGVTQFPSHSVIEKGQTVTLRCDPISGHDNLYWYRRVMGKEIKFLLHFVKESKQDESGMPNNRFLAERTGGTYSTLKVQPAELEDSGVYFCASSQGWGGAGYEQYFGPGTRLTVT.